A selection of T cell receptor beta chains follows, all from one sample in a study of blood T cell repertoires in COVID-19. Profiled with immunoSEQ multiplex PCR; TCRdb holds only in-frame clones, not every one. The sample lists some 380,000 clones; more than 75% were seen once. The source material was peripheral blood. The source of these receptors is a human donor with acute or convalescent COVID-19. The donor label of this sample is uncertain. Both conserved end residues are part of each CDR3. D genes are given only for firm matches. Not every row has a clone size; where given, it reads once, few, many or a size class.

V	size	J	D	DNA	CDR3
TRBV7-7	.	TRBJ2-5	TRBD1	TGTGCCAGCAGCTTACGACAGGGGGACCGAGAGACCCAGTACTTC	CASSLRQGDRETQYF
TRBV2	.	TRBJ2-2	.	TGTGCCACCCAAGTGGAGCGGACGAGCACCGGGGAGCTGTTTTTT	CATQVERTSTGELFF
TRBV5-1	.	TRBJ1-1	.	TGCGCCAGCAGACCGCCGACAGGAGATCTGAACACTGAAGCTTTCTTT	CASRPPTGDLNTEAFF
TRBV7-8	once	TRBJ2-7	TRBD2	TGTGCCAGCAGCCTGGGACTATCCCTGCACCAGTACTTC	CASSLGLSLHQYF
TRBV27	.	TRBJ2-5	TRBD1	TGTGCCAGCACCCCGGGACAGGGGGAGACCCAGTACTTC	CASTPGQGETQYF
TRBV12-3/TRBV12-4	.	TRBJ1-2	.	TGTGCCAGCAGTTTAGCACAGATCTATGGCTACACCTTC	CASSLAQIYGYTF
TRBV4-1	.	TRBJ2-2	TRBD2	TGCGCCAGCAGCCGCGGACTAGCGGGGAACACCGGGGAGCTGTTTTTT	CASSRGLAGNTGELFF
TRBV4-1	.	TRBJ1-5	TRBD1	TGCGCCAGCAGCCAAGAAGGGACAGACAATCAGCCCCAGCATTTT	CASSQEGTDNQPQHF
TRBV19	.	TRBJ1-3	.	TGTGCCAGTAGGAAAGAGAGCTCTGGAAACACCATATATTTT	CASRKESSGNTIYF
TRBV5-6	.	TRBJ2-7	TRBD2	TGTGCCAGCAGCTTGGCGGGGGGGAAACGGGAGCAGTACTTC	CASSLAGGKREQYF
TRBV6-6	once	TRBJ1-2	TRBD1	TGTGCCAGCCGAAGGGCCCGGGACAGGGTTGACGGCTACACCTTC	CASRRARDRVDGYTF